This TCR beta chain originates from a study of shared clonotypes between healthy human individuals. Study summary: Per-donor plates numbered three CD4 naive, three CD4 memory, two CD8 naive and one CD8 memory. Notes on the study in general: Generally, naive subsets came out with larger estimated richness than memory subsets.

Per the germline V gene, CDR1 is MGHRA and CDR2 is YSYEKL. V was cut by 1 base and J by 8 bases, with 8 bases left in between. This CDR3 is 12 amino acids long. Each cell subset's genomic DNA was divided evenly among several immunoSEQ plates. Repertoires were generated with immunoSEQ multiplex PCR, while TCRdb's copy carries only in-frame clones and drops some. This repertoire shows about 2.5 million clones, around 90% found once; its top ten account for about 0.36%. A single count supports this clone. Antigen specificity is unknown. The sequence was collected from a young man in good health. Some clones in this sample may be carry-over from other donors' samples. The specimen sequenced was naive CD4+ T cells from PBMCs. Noted subset: CD45RA+ positively selected. The chain combines TRBV4-1 with TRBJ1-2, with D unresolved. CDR3 bases: TGCGCCAGCAGCCAAGGGGTGAGCGGCTACACCTTC. This sequence encodes CASSQGVSGYTF.